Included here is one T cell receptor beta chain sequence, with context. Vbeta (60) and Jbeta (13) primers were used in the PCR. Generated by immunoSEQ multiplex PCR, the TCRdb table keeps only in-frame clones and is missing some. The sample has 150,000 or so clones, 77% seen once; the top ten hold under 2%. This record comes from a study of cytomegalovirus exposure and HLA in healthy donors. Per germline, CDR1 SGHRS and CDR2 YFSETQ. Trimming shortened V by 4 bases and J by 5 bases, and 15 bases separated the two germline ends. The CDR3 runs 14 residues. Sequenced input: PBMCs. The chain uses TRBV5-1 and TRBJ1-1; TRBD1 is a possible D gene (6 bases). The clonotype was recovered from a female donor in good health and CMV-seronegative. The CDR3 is CASSGRIQGTEAFF. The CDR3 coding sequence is TGCGCCAGCAGCGGAAGAATACAGGGAACTGAAGCTTTCTTT.